The 6 T cell receptor beta chains in this list originate from one sample, sequenced in a study of shared clonotypes between healthy human individuals. Naive CD8 populations comprised CD45RO-negative cells positively selected for CCR7, excluding terminally differentiated effector memory CD45RA+ cells. Clones were sequenced by immunoSEQ multiplex PCR, and TCRdb holds only the in-frame ones, with some missing. The data contain about 2.2 million clones, approximately 94% of them singletons. The specimen sequenced was naive CD8+ T cells from PBMCs. The source of these receptors is a man aged 18 to 30 in good health. Some clones in this sample may be carry-over from other donors' samples.

This chain connects TRBV21-1 to TRBJ2-2. TRBV21-1 is assigned pseudogene status. The CDR3 spans 15 residues. This CDR3 reads CASSRSGTGTGELFF. DNA of the CDR3: TGTGCCAGCAGCAGATCCGGGACGGGCACCGGGGAGCTGTTTTTT.

The V and J genes are TRBV5-6 and TRBJ1-6; no clear D. Germline V lookup: CDR1 SGHDT, CDR2 YYEEEE. Trimming left V 4 bases short and J 6 bases short, with 2 bases between. The CDR3 is 11 residues long. The CDR3 protein is CASSANSPLHF. The CDR3 DNA reads TGTGCCAGCAGCGCTAATTCACCCCTCCACTTT.

The chain is built from TRBV7-9 and TRBJ1-4; D not resolved. The CDR3 length is 18 residues. Germline CDR1 is SEHNR and CDR2 is FQNEAQ (reference sequence). V was trimmed by 1 base and J by 1 base, leaving 16 bases between them. This CDR3 is CASSLEVLFDGTNEKLFF. Written as DNA, the CDR3 is TGTGCCAGCAGCTTAGAGGTACTTTTCGACGGAACTAATGAAAAACTGTTTTTT.

This clone was detected only a few times. V and J are TRBV28 and TRBJ1-1, with TRBD1 as a possible D gene (5 bases). Deletions cut 5 bases from V and 6 bases from J, with 10 bases between. This CDR3 is 12 amino acids long. Germline CDR1 is MDHEN and CDR2 is SYDVKM. The CDR3 reads CASSGGAAEAFF. Written as DNA, the CDR3 is TGTGCCAGCAGTGGAGGGGCAGCTGAAGCTTTCTTT.

This chain uses TRBV7-8 with TRBJ2-7; 11 bases match TRBD2. There are 16 residues in the CDR3. CDR1 SGHVS and CDR2 FQNEAQ come from the germline V gene. J gave up 3 bases and V 5 bases, and 9 bases lay outside the gene matches. The CDR3 here is CASSPGLAGRVYEQYF. Written as DNA, the CDR3 is TGTGCCAGCAGCCCCGGACTAGCGGGTAGGGTCTACGAGCAGTACTTC.

The chain couples TRBV11-2 to TRBJ2-1; D remains unclear. V lost 0 bases, J lost 10 bases, and 7 bases lay in between. The CDR3 loop spans 12 amino acids. Looked up from germline, CDR1 is SGHAT and CDR2 is FQNNGV. The CDR3 region is CASSLDLREQFF. The CDR3 nucleotides are TGTGCCAGCAGCTTAGATCTCAGGGAGCAGTTCTTC.